This TCR beta chain came from a study of beta chain features in type 1 diabetes. Sequenced material consisted of expressed TCRB transcripts (all of the isolated RNA was reverse transcribed). The protocol was immunoSEQ multiplex PCR, while the TCRdb copy is restricted to in-frame clones and leaves out a portion. The data hold roughly 50,000 clones, with roughly 47% observed a single time. Of note for this clone: The target antigen is unknown.

V dropped 5 bases and J dropped 6; count of bases not matched to a gene: 12. The CDR3 is made up of 15 amino acids. Germline CDR1 reads SGHAT; CDR2 reads FQNNGV. Findings and limits, study-wide: Moderate but significant shortening of TCRB CDR3s was recorded in all four CD4+ subsets from Type 1 diabetes patients.

The chain joins TRBV11-2 to TRBJ1-1, with 7 bases fitting TRBD1. The sequenced material came from stem cell memory CD4+ T cells from blood. This sequence was found in a man under 40 with type 1 diabetes. The CDR3 coding sequence is TGTGCCAGCAGCCAGAGACAGGGATTAATACCTGAAGCTTTCTTT. It yields the protein CASSQRQGLIPEAFF.